These T cell receptor beta chains were read from a single sample in a study of Ad26.COV2.S vaccination and SARS-CoV-2 variants. TCRdb's copy holds only in-frame clones and misses some; the assay was immunoSEQ multiplex PCR. The data show some 340,000 clones, about 86% seen once. The sample here was peripheral blood, taken in a trial of Ad26.COV2.S vaccine versus placebo. All receptors come from a person between 18 and 60 years old who received the Ad26.COV2.S COVID-19 vaccine or a placebo. Each CDR3 is given with its conserved first and last residue. Fields, in order: CDR3 length, D gene, V gene, J gene, clone size, CDR3 protein, CDR3 DNA. D genes are given only for firm matches. For some rows the clone size is stated as once, few or many, or as a class when expanded; others skip it.

cdr3_length: 11; d_call: NA; v_call: TRBV7-8; j_call: TRBJ1-3; clone_size: NA; cdr3_aa: CASGELGTIYF; cdr3_nt: TGTGCCAGCGGCGAACTGGGGACCATATATTTT
cdr3_length: 15; d_call: NA; v_call: TRBV5-1; j_call: TRBJ1-6; clone_size: NA; cdr3_aa: CASSLGPGSNSPLHF; cdr3_nt: TGCGCCAGCAGCTTGGGGCCAGGGTCAAATTCACCCCTCCACTTT
cdr3_length: 17; d_call: TRBD1; v_call: TRBV4-1; j_call: TRBJ2-2; clone_size: few; cdr3_aa: CASSHRTGRVNTGELFF; cdr3_nt: TGCGCCAGCAGCCACCGGACAGGGCGGGTGAACACCGGGGAGCTGTTTTTT
cdr3_length: 12; d_call: NA; v_call: TRBV12-3/TRBV12-4; j_call: TRBJ1-1; clone_size: NA; cdr3_aa: CASSFEQTEAFF; cdr3_nt: TGTGCCAGCAGTTTCGAACAGACCGAAGCTTTCTTT
cdr3_length: 16; d_call: TRBD1; v_call: TRBV4-2; j_call: TRBJ1-5; clone_size: NA; cdr3_aa: CASSQADREKSQPQHF; cdr3_nt: TGTGCCAGCAGCCAGGCTGACAGGGAGAAGAGTCAGCCCCAGCATTTT
cdr3_length: 17; d_call: NA; v_call: TRBV4-1; j_call: TRBJ1-4; clone_size: few; cdr3_aa: CASQKLYDSRRREKLFF; cdr3_nt: TGCGCCAGCCAGAAACTTTACGACTCGAGAAGGAGGGAAAAACTGTTTTTT
cdr3_length: 16; d_call: TRBD1; v_call: TRBV5-1; j_call: TRBJ2-5; clone_size: NA; cdr3_aa: CASSLASGTGGETQYF; cdr3_nt: TGCGCCAGCAGCTTGGCTTCCGGGACAGGGGGTGAGACCCAGTACTTC
cdr3_length: 13; d_call: NA; v_call: TRBV19; j_call: TRBJ2-5; clone_size: NA; cdr3_aa: CASTTQEKETQYF; cdr3_nt: TGTGCCAGTACCACTCAGGAGAAGGAGACCCAGTACTTC
cdr3_length: 17; d_call: NA; v_call: TRBV14; j_call: TRBJ2-2; clone_size: once; cdr3_aa: CASSRVNLGGGTGELFF; cdr3_nt: TGTGCCAGCAGCCGAGTCAATTTGGGGGGCGGCACCGGGGAGCTGTTTTTT
cdr3_length: 15; d_call: NA; v_call: TRBV5-1; j_call: TRBJ2-1; clone_size: NA; cdr3_aa: CASSLEAGRSNEQFF; cdr3_nt: TGCGCCAGCAGCTTGGAGGCAGGGAGGTCCAATGAGCAGTTCTTC
cdr3_length: 15; d_call: TRBD2; v_call: TRBV7-2; j_call: TRBJ2-3; clone_size: NA; cdr3_aa: CASSLRGGTTDTQYF; cdr3_nt: TGTGCCAGCAGCTTGCGGGGGGGAACCACAGATACGCAGTATTTT
cdr3_length: 14; d_call: TRBD1; v_call: TRBV29-1; j_call: TRBJ2-2; clone_size: NA; cdr3_aa: CSVWTGTNTGELFF; cdr3_nt: TGCAGCGTGTGGACAGGAACGAACACCGGGGAGCTGTTTTTT
cdr3_length: 14; d_call: TRBD1; v_call: TRBV25-1; j_call: TRBJ1-1; clone_size: once; cdr3_aa: CASTTGQVNTEAFF; cdr3_nt: TGTGCCAGCACGACGGGACAGGTGAACACTGAAGCTTTCTTT
cdr3_length: 12; d_call: NA; v_call: TRBV3-1/TRBV3-2; j_call: TRBJ2-7; clone_size: few; cdr3_aa: CASSPGPYEQYF; cdr3_nt: TGTGCCAGCAGCCCGGGACCCTACGAGCAGTACTTC
cdr3_length: 14; d_call: NA; v_call: TRBV15; j_call: TRBJ1-2; clone_size: NA; cdr3_aa: CATSRRGVSYGYTF; cdr3_nt: TGTGCCACCAGCAGAAGGGGAGTATCCTATGGCTACACCTTC
cdr3_length: 15; d_call: NA; v_call: TRBV19; j_call: TRBJ1-2; clone_size: NA; cdr3_aa: CASSDRSGGSYGYTF; cdr3_nt: TGTGCCAGTAGTGACCGCAGTGGCGGGAGCTATGGCTACACCTTC
cdr3_length: 13; d_call: NA; v_call: TRBV7-9; j_call: TRBJ1-1; clone_size: NA; cdr3_aa: CASSLVSGTEAFF; cdr3_nt: TGTGCCAGCAGCTTAGTTTCAGGGACTGAAGCTTTCTTT
cdr3_length: 14; d_call: NA; v_call: TRBV7-2; j_call: TRBJ2-7; clone_size: few; cdr3_aa: CASSLDRDIYEQYF; cdr3_nt: TGTGCCAGCAGCTTAGACCGGGACATCTACGAGCAGTACTTC
cdr3_length: 14; d_call: TRBD1; v_call: TRBV7-9; j_call: TRBJ1-4; clone_size: NA; cdr3_aa: CASSLGGQGEKLFF; cdr3_nt: TGTGCCAGCAGCTTAGGGGGACAGGGCGAAAAACTGTTTTTT
cdr3_length: 16; d_call: NA; v_call: TRBV19; j_call: TRBJ1-5; clone_size: few; cdr3_aa: CASSIRQGAANQPQHF; cdr3_nt: TGTGCCAGTAGTATTAGGCAGGGAGCAGCTAATCAGCCCCAGCATTTT
cdr3_length: 14; d_call: NA; v_call: TRBV7-9; j_call: TRBJ1-1; clone_size: NA; cdr3_aa: CASSSGRTNTEAFF; cdr3_nt: TGTGCCAGCAGCTCCGGACGGACGAACACTGAAGCTTTCTTT
cdr3_length: 15; d_call: NA; v_call: TRBV28; j_call: TRBJ1-6; clone_size: NA; cdr3_aa: CASSSWTVDNSPLHF; cdr3_nt: TGTGCCAGCAGTTCCTGGACAGTCGATAATTCACCCCTCCACTTT
cdr3_length: 16; d_call: NA; v_call: TRBV19; j_call: TRBJ1-1; clone_size: NA; cdr3_aa: CASSSILGTVNTEAFF; cdr3_nt: TGTGCCAGTAGTTCGATATTAGGGACGGTGAACACTGAAGCTTTCTTT
cdr3_length: 13; d_call: NA; v_call: TRBV3-1/TRBV3-2; j_call: TRBJ2-3; clone_size: NA; cdr3_aa: CASSPYLADTQYF; cdr3_nt: TGTGCCAGCAGCCCCTATTTGGCAGATACGCAGTATTTT
cdr3_length: 15; d_call: TRBD1; v_call: TRBV7-2; j_call: TRBJ2-7; clone_size: NA; cdr3_aa: CASSFPVGQFYEQYF; cdr3_nt: TGTGCCAGCAGCTTTCCCGTGGGACAGTTCTACGAGCAGTACTTC
cdr3_length: 13; d_call: NA; v_call: TRBV2; j_call: TRBJ1-1; clone_size: NA; cdr3_aa: CASKPDSGNEAFF; cdr3_nt: TGTGCCAGCAAACCCGACTCAGGGAATGAAGCTTTCTTT
cdr3_length: 13; d_call: TRBD1; v_call: TRBV7-2; j_call: TRBJ1-1; clone_size: once; cdr3_aa: CASNRQGGTEAFF; cdr3_nt: TGTGCCAGCAACCGGCAGGGGGGCACTGAAGCTTTCTTT
cdr3_length: 13; d_call: TRBD1; v_call: TRBV12-3/TRBV12-4; j_call: TRBJ2-1; clone_size: NA; cdr3_aa: CASRDREYNEQFF; cdr3_nt: TGTGCCAGCCGGGACAGGGAATACAATGAGCAGTTCTTC
cdr3_length: 13; d_call: TRBD1; v_call: TRBV25-1; j_call: TRBJ1-3; clone_size: NA; cdr3_aa: CASSPGGGNTIYF; cdr3_nt: TGTGCCAGCAGTCCAGGGGGCGGAAACACCATATATTTT
cdr3_length: 14; d_call: TRBD1; v_call: TRBV7-2; j_call: TRBJ1-2; clone_size: NA; cdr3_aa: CASSYRDRVYGYTF; cdr3_nt: TGTGCCAGCAGCTACCGGGACAGGGTTTATGGCTACACCTTC
cdr3_length: 14; d_call: NA; v_call: TRBV7-8; j_call: TRBJ1-5; clone_size: NA; cdr3_aa: CASSLATSNQPQHF; cdr3_nt: TGTGCCAGCAGCTTAGCGACTAGCAATCAGCCCCAGCATTTT
cdr3_length: 13; d_call: NA; v_call: TRBV18; j_call: TRBJ2-6; clone_size: NA; cdr3_aa: CASSPPGANVLTF; cdr3_nt: TGTGCCAGCTCACCACCTGGGGCCAACGTCCTGACTTTC
cdr3_length: 14; d_call: NA; v_call: TRBV2; j_call: TRBJ2-7; clone_size: NA; cdr3_aa: CASSLHGGFYEQYF; cdr3_nt: TGTGCCAGCAGCCTGCACGGGGGATTCTACGAGCAGTACTTC
cdr3_length: 14; d_call: TRBD1; v_call: TRBV18; j_call: TRBJ1-6; clone_size: few; cdr3_aa: CASSPDRVGSPLHF; cdr3_nt: TGTGCCAGCTCACCCGACAGGGTAGGGTCACCCCTCCACTTT
cdr3_length: 15; d_call: NA; v_call: TRBV9; j_call: TRBJ2-2; clone_size: NA; cdr3_aa: CASSVDRVGTGELFF; cdr3_nt: TGTGCCAGCAGCGTAGACAGGGTAGGCACCGGGGAGCTGTTTTTT
cdr3_length: 16; d_call: NA; v_call: TRBV27; j_call: TRBJ2-1; clone_size: NA; cdr3_aa: CASSSQLPGSYNEQFF; cdr3_nt: TGTGCCAGCAGTTCCCAGTTACCTGGCTCCTACAATGAGCAGTTCTTC
cdr3_length: 18; d_call: TRBD2; v_call: TRBV7-9; j_call: TRBJ2-3; clone_size: NA; cdr3_aa: CASIHKGGTSGITDTQYF; cdr3_nt: TGTGCCAGCATCCATAAAGGTGGGACTAGCGGGATTACAGATACGCAGTATTTT
cdr3_length: 11; d_call: NA; v_call: TRBV7-9; j_call: TRBJ1-4; clone_size: NA; cdr3_aa: CASSLNEKLFF; cdr3_nt: TGTGCCAGCAGCTTGAATGAAAAACTGTTTTTT
cdr3_length: 17; d_call: TRBD2; v_call: TRBV15; j_call: TRBJ2-1; clone_size: NA; cdr3_aa: CATSRVAGGRHYNEQFF; cdr3_nt: TGTGCCACCAGCAGAGTAGCGGGGGGCCGCCATTACAATGAGCAGTTCTTC
cdr3_length: 13; d_call: NA; v_call: TRBV7-9; j_call: TRBJ1-2; clone_size: NA; cdr3_aa: CASSLGQSYGYTF; cdr3_nt: TGTGCCAGCAGCTTGGGCCAGAGCTATGGCTACACCTTC
cdr3_length: 11; d_call: NA; v_call: TRBV29-1; j_call: TRBJ1-1; clone_size: NA; cdr3_aa: CSGRGNTEAFF; cdr3_nt: TGCAGCGGGAGGGGGAACACTGAAGCTTTCTTT
cdr3_length: 14; d_call: NA; v_call: TRBV6-5; j_call: TRBJ2-7; clone_size: NA; cdr3_aa: CASSRSGDSYEQYF; cdr3_nt: TGTGCCAGCAGTCGTAGCGGAGACTCCTACGAGCAGTACTTC
cdr3_length: 15; d_call: NA; v_call: TRBV6-5; j_call: TRBJ2-3; clone_size: NA; cdr3_aa: CASSYGSGRRDTQYF; cdr3_nt: TGTGCCAGCAGTTACGGGAGCGGGCGACGAGATACGCAGTATTTT
cdr3_length: 16; d_call: TRBD1; v_call: TRBV19; j_call: TRBJ1-6; clone_size: NA; cdr3_aa: CASSITGGDGNSPLHF; cdr3_nt: TGTGCCAGTAGTATTACAGGGGGAGATGGTAATTCACCCCTCCACTTT
cdr3_length: 15; d_call: NA; v_call: TRBV6-2/TRBV6-3; j_call: TRBJ1-5; clone_size: NA; cdr3_aa: CASSYLYQSNQPQHF; cdr3_nt: TGTGCCAGCAGTTACTTGTACCAGAGCAATCAGCCCCAGCATTTT
cdr3_length: 15; d_call: NA; v_call: TRBV5-4; j_call: TRBJ1-1; clone_size: NA; cdr3_aa: CASSPSAGWNTEAFF; cdr3_nt: TGTGCCAGCAGCCCCAGTGCAGGTTGGAACACTGAAGCTTTCTTT